A selection of T cell receptor beta chains follows, all from one sample in a study of human T cells and chemical hapten exposure. Each CDR3 protein gets one entry after TCRdb re-called the RACE reads with MiXCR. This table holds some 71,000 distinct CDR3 sequences, about 9.3% found once. Sequences were derived from whole blood, sampled in connection with sensitization to the hapten diphenylcyclopropenone (DPC). These TCRs come from a woman between 45 and 60 years old with alopecia areata. Some clones in this sample may be carry-over from other donors' samples. Each CDR3 is given with its conserved first and last residue. D genes are given only for firm matches. Clone size is not always given. Where it is, it says once, few, many or a class for expanded clones.

TRBV7-3	many	TRBD2	TRBJ2-1	CASSQGLTDYNEQFF	TGTGCCAGCAGCCAGGGACTAACAGACTACAATGAGCAGTTCTTC
TRBV7-9	many	TRBD2	TRBJ2-3	CASSSSLLRGGTDTQYF	TGTGCCAGCAGCTCCTCTCTCTTACGGGGGGGCACAGATACGCAGTATTTT
TRBV18	-	TRBD1	TRBJ1-1	CASSPGQGAEAFF	TGTGCCAGCTCACCCGGACAGGGGGCTGAAGCTTTCTTT
TRBV4-2	many	-	TRBJ1-5	CASSQGRGYQPQHF	TGTGCCAGCAGCCAAGGGCGGGGCTATCAGCCCCAGCATTTT
TRBV20-1	few	TRBD2	TRBJ2-6	CSASGRSLGANVLTF	TGCAGTGCTAGCGGGAGGTCTCTTGGGGCCAACGTCCTGACTTTC
TRBV4-2	many	TRBD2	TRBJ2-7	CASSQPGLAREQYF	TGTGCCAGCAGCCAACCCGGACTAGCGAGAGAGCAGTACTTC
TRBV3-1	many	TRBD2	TRBJ2-3	CASSQGASGSSTDTQYF	TGTGCCAGCAGCCAAGGCGCTAGCGGGAGCAGCACAGATACGCAGTATTTT
TRBV7-9	-	-	TRBJ2-3	CASSLAGRAADTQYF	TGTGCCAGCAGCTTGGCAGGGCGAGCGGCAGATACGCAGTATTTT
TRBV5-1	many	TRBD2	TRBJ2-7	CASSSGLAGPPGEQYF	TGCGCCAGCAGCTCCGGACTAGCGGGCCCTCCGGGCGAGCAGTACTTC
TRBV6-2/TRBV6-3	many	-	TRBJ2-2	CASSYGFRRIGTGELFF	TGTGCCAGCAGTTACGGGTTTCGTAGGATCGGAACCGGGGAGCTGTTTTTT
TRBV18	many	-	TRBJ1-4	CASSPNGDNEKLFF	TGTGCCAGCTCACCGAACGGAGATAATGAAAAACTGTTTTTT
TRBV6-4	few	-	TRBJ1-2	CASSDSTETDGYTF	TGTGCCAGCAGTGATTCCACAGAGACCGATGGCTACACCTTC
TRBV12-3/TRBV12-4	few	TRBD2	TRBJ2-1	CASSLRLASINEQFF	TGTGCCAGCAGTTTGAGACTAGCGTCAATTAATGAGCAGTTCTTC
TRBV6-7	-	-	TRBJ2-7	CASSYQDPSYEQYF	TGTGCCAGCAGTTACCAAGACCCCTCCTACGAGCAGTACTTC
TRBV12-3/TRBV12-4	-	-	TRBJ2-2	CASSFGHTNTGELFF	TGTGCCAGCAGTTTCGGACATACGAACACCGGGGAGCTGTTTTTT
TRBV7-6	-	-	TRBJ1-3	CASSLGGGDTIYF	TGTGCCAGCAGCTTAGGGGGGGGAGACACCATATATTTT
TRBV10-3	few	-	TRBJ1-1	CAIGGVNTEAFF	TGTGCCATCGGGGGGGTGAACACTGAAGCTTTCTTT
TRBV24-1	many	TRBD2	TRBJ2-2	CATSVRPGLAGGSVGELFF	TGTGCCACCAGTGTCCGGCCGGGACTAGCGGGAGGTTCGGTCGGGGAGCTGTTTTTT
TRBV7-2	many	-	TRBJ1-5	CASSSGPSNQPQHF	TGTGCCAGCAGCTCGGGACCGAGCAATCAGCCCCAGCATTTT
TRBV25-1	-	TRBD2	TRBJ2-2	CASSGLAGANTGELFF	TGTGCCAGCTCCGGACTAGCGGGAGCGAACACCGGGGAGCTGTTTTTT
TRBV20-1	few	TRBD2	TRBJ2-3	CSARTGLAGRDTQYF	TGCAGTGCTAGAACGGGACTAGCGGGGCGGGATACGCAGTATTTT
TRBV7-8	-	-	TRBJ2-1	CASSLGQVLGNEQFF	TGTGCCAGCAGCTTAGGCCAGGTTCTAGGCAATGAGCAGTTCTTC
TRBV18	many	-	TRBJ1-5	CASSPPGGVRNQPQHF	TGTGCCAGCTCACCACCGGGGGGGGTCCGGAATCAGCCCCAGCATTTT
TRBV20-1	few	TRBD2	TRBJ2-1	CSARDPSGATYNEQFF	TGCAGTGCTAGAGACCCGAGCGGGGCTACCTACAATGAGCAGTTCTTC
TRBV11-2	-	TRBD2	TRBJ2-7	CASSLLLAGVPYEQYF	TGTGCCAGCAGCTTATTACTAGCGGGAGTCCCCTACGAGCAGTACTTC
TRBV7-6	many	-	TRBJ1-2	CASSLGTTQNYGYTF	TGTGCCAGCAGCTTGGGGACAACCCAAAACTATGGCTACACCTTC